This T cell receptor (beta chain) derives from a study of human T cells and chemical hapten exposure. Study-level information: Subjects had 2% DPC placed on 2 cm by 2 cm of upper inner arm skin for sensitization.

V lost 3 bases and J lost 5, with 14 bases in between. The CDR3 totals 13 residues. The germline CDR1 and CDR2 sequences are DFQATT and SNEGSKA (reference sequence). Time point defined: patch test 3, about 24 weeks after DPC sensitization. The treatment is: therapeutic diphenylcyclopropenone sensitization with weekly scalp DPC. Source study methods: Sample TCR totals centred on a median of 95,638, ranging roughly 20,000 to 750,000. TCRdb itself ran the RACE reads through MiXCR, one entry per CDR3 protein. These V and J calls derive from TCRdb rather than the authors' analysis. The table records 85,000 to 100,000 distinct CDR3 sequences, about 28% of them present only once.

This sample comprised whole blood, obtained in connection with sensitization to the hapten diphenylcyclopropenone (DPC). This clonotype was obtained from a man between 35 and 55 years old with alopecia areata. Some clones in this sample may be carry-over from other donors' samples. The rearrangement uses TRBV20-1 and TRBJ2-7, with D perhaps TRBD2 (6 bases). The CDR3 sequence: CSASRDFVNEQYF. The CDR3 coding sequence is TGCAGTGCTAGCCGGGACTTTGTTAACGAGCAGTACTTC.